The source of this TCR beta chain is a study of blood T cell repertoires in COVID-19. Assignment of participants to cohorts was predicated upon participant-reported clinical history. In the original workflow: Amplification from reference gene primers served as the basis for estimated nucleated cell counts. Sequenced by immunoSEQ multiplex PCR; TCRdb stores in-frame clones only, minus some. D and trimming were read from the DNA, whereas the V and J calls and clone size are those reported in that table. Of about 280,000 clones listed, roughly 91% are singletons. Germline trimming cut 5 bases from V and 4 bases from J; bases unmatched to any gene: 10. CDR3 length: 16 amino acids. The germline gives CDR1 LNHDA, CDR2 SQIVND (reference sequence).

The receptor comes from a woman aged 55-69 years in a cohort exposed to, infected with or recovered from COVID-19 (not recorded which). The specimen was PBMCs or T cells enriched from blood (not recorded which). The rearrangement links TRBV19 to TRBJ2-3; 9 nucleotides line up with TRBD2. Written as DNA, the CDR3 is TGTGCCAGTAGTCCCGTACGGGCGGGAGGGTCAGATACGCAGTATTTT. It yields the protein CASSPVRAGGSDTQYF.